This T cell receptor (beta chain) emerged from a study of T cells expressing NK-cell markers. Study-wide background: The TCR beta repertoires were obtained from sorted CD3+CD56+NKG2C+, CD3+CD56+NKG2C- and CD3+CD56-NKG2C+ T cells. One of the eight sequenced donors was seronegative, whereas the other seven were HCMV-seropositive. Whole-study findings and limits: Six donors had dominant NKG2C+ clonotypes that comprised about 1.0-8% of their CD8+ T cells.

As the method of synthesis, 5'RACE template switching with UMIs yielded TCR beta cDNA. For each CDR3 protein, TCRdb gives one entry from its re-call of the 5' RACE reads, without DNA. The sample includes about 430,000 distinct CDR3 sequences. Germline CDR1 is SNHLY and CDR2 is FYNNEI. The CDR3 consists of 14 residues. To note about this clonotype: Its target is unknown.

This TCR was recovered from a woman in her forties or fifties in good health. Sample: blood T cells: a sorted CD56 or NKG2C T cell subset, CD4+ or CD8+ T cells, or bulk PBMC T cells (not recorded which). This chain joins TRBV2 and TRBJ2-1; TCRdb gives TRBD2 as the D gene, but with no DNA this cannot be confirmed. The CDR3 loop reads CASSREGVGNEQFF.